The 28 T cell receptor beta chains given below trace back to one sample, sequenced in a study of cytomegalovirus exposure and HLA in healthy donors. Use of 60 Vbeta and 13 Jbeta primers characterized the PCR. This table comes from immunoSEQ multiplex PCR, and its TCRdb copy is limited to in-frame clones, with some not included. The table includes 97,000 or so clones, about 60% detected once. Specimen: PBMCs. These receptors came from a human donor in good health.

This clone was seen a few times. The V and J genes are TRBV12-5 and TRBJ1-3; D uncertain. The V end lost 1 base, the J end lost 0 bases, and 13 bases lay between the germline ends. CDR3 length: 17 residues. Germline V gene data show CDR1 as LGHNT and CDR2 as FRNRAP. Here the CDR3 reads CASGLGGQLGSGNTIYF. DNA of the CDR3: TGTGCTAGTGGTTTGGGAGGGCAGTTAGGCTCTGGAAACACCATATATTTT.

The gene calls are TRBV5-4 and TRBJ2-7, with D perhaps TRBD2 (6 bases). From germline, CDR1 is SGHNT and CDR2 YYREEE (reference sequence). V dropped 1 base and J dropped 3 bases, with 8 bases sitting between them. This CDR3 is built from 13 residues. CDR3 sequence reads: CASSLFGGYEQYF. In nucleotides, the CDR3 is TGTGCCAGCAGCTTGTTCGGGGGCTACGAGCAGTACTTC. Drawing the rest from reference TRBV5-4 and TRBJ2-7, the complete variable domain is ETGVTQSPTHLIKTRGQQVTLRCSSQSGHNTVSWYQQALGQGPQFIFQYYREEENGRGNFPPRFSGLQFPNYSSELNVNALELDDSALYLCASSLFGGYEQYFGPGTRLTVT.

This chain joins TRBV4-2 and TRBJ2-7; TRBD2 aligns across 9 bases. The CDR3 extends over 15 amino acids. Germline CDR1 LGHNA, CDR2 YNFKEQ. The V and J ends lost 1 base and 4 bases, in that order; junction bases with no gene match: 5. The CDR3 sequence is CASSQASGTVYEQYF. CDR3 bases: TGTGCCAGCAGCCAAGCTAGCGGGACGGTTTACGAGCAGTACTTC.

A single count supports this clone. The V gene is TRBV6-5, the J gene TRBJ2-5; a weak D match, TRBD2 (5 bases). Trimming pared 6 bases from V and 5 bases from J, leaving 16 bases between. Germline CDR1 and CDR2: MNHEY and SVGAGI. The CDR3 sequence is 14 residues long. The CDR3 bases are TGTGCCAGCAGCCCCGGCGGCGGGCGGGAGACCCAGTACTTC. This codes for CASSPGGGRETQYF.

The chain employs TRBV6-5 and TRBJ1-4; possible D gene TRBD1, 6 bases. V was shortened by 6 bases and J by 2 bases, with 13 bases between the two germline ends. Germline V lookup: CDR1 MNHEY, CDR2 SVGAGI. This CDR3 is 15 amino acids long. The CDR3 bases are TGTGCCAGCAGCCAAACCACAGGGACTAATGAAAAACTGTTTTTT. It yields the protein CASSQTTGTNEKLFF.

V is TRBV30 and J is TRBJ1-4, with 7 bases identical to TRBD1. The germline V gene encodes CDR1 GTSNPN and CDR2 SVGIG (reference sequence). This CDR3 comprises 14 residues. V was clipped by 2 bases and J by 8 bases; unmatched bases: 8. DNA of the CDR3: TGTGCCTGGAGTCTGACAGGGTCTAGCGAAAAACTGTTTTTT. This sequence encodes CAWSLTGSSEKLFF.

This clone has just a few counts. DNA of the CDR3: TGTGCCAGCAGCCAGGGCGGCAGGGGACGGACTGAAGCTTTCTTT. It specifies CASSQGGRGRTEAFF. The rearrangement joins TRBV13 to TRBJ1-1; tentatively, D is TRBD1 (6 bases). Germline-derived CDR1 and CDR2 are PRHDT and FYEKMQ (reference sequence). The V and J ends lost 5 bases and 5 bases respectively, with 18 bases between them. CDR3 length equals 15 residues.

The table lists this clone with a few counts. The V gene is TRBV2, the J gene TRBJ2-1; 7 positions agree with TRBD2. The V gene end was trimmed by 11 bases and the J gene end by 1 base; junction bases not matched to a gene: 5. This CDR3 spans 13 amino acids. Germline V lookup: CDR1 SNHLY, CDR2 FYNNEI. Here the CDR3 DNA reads TGTGCCGGGAGCGGGGATTCCTACAATGAGCAGTTCTTC. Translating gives CAGSGDSYNEQFF. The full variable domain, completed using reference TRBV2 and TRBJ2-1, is EPEVTQTPSHQVTQMGQEVILRCVPISNHLYFYWYRQILGQKVEFLVSFYNNEISEKSEIFDDQFSVERPDGSNFTLKIRSTKLEDSAMYFCAGSGDSYNEQFFGPGTRLTVL.

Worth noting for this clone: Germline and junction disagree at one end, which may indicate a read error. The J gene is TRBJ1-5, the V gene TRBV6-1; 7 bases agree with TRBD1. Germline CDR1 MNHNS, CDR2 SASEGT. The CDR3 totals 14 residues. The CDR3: CASREDRGNQPQHF. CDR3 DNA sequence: TGTGCCAGCAGGGAAGACAGGGGCAATCAGCCCCAGCATTTT.

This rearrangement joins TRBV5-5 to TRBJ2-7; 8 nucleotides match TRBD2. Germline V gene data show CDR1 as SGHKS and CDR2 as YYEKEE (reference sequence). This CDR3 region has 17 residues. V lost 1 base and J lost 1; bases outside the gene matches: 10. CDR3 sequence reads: CASSLPPGGTRSYEQYF. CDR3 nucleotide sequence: TGTGCCAGCAGCTTGCCCCCAGGCGGGACTAGGTCCTACGAGCAGTACTTC.

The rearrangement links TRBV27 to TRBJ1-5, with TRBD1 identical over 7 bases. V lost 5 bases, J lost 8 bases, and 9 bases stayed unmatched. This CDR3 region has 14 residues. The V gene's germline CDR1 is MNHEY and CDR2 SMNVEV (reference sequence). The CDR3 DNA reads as TGTGCCAGCAGTCCTACAGGGGCGAGGGAGCCCCAGCATTTT. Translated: CASSPTGAREPQHF.

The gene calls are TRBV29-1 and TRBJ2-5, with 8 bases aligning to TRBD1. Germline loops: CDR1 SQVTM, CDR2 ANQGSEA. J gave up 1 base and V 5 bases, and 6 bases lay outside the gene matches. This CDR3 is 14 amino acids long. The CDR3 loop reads CSVRTGSTQETQYF. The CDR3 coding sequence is TGCAGCGTTCGGACAGGGTCGACCCAAGAGACCCAGTACTTC.

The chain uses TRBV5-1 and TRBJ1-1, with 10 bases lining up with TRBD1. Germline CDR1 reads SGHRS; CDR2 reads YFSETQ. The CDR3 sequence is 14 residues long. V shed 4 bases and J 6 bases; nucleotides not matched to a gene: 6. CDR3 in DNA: TGCGCCAGCAGCCGGGACAGGGGTGGTGCTGAAGCTTTCTTT. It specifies CASSRDRGGAEAFF.

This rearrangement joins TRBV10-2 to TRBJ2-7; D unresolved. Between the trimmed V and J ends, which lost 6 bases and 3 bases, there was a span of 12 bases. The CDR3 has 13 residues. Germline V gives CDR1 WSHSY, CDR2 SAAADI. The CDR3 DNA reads TGCGCCAGCAGCTCTACCGGTGGCTACGAGCAGTACTTC. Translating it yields CASSSTGGYEQYF.

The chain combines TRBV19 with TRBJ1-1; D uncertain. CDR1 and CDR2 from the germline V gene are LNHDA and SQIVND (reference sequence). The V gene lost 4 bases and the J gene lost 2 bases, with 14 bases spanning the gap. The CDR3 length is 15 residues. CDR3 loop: CASSTLPTGNTEAFF. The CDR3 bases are TGTGCCAGTAGTACCCTCCCTACGGGTAACACTGAAGCTTTCTTT.

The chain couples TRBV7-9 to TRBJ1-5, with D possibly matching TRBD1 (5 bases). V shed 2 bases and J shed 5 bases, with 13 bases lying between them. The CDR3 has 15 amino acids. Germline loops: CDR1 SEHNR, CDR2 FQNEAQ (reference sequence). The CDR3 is CASSLMGQGHQPQHF. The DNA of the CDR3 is TGTGCCAGCAGCTTAATGGGGCAGGGCCATCAGCCCCAGCATTTT. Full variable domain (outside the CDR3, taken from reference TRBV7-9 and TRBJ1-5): DTGVSQNPRHKITKRGQNVTFRCDPISEHNRLYWYRQTLGQGPEFLTYFQNEAQLEKSRLLSDRFSAERPKGSFSTLEIQRTEQGDSAMYLCASSLMGQGHQPQHFGDGTRLSIL.

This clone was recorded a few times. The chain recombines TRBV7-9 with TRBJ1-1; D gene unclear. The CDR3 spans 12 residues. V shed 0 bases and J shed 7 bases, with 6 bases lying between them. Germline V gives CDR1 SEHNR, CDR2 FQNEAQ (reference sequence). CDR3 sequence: CASSLAGGEAFF. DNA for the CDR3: TGTGCCAGCAGCTTAGCTGGAGGTGAAGCTTTCTTT.

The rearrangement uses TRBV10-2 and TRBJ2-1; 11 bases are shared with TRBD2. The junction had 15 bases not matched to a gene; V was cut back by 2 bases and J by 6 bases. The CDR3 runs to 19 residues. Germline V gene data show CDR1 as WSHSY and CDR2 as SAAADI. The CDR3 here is CASSERAIAGGPAPNEQFF. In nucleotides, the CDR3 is TGCGCCAGCAGTGAGCGGGCAATAGCGGGAGGGCCTGCACCCAATGAGCAGTTCTTC.

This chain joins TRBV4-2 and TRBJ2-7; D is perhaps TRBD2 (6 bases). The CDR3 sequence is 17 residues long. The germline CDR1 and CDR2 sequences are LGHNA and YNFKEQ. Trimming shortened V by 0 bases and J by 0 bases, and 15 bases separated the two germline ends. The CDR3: CASSQDRMGGTSYEQYF. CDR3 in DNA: TGTGCCAGCAGCCAAGATCGAATGGGCGGGACCTCCTACGAGCAGTACTTC.

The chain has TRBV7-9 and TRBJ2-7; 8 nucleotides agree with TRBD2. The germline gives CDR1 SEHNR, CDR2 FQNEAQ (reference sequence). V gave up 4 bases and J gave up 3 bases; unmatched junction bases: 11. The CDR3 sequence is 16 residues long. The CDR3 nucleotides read TGTGCCAGCAGCTCCTCAAGGACGGGAGGGAGCTACGAGCAGTACTTC. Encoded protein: CASSSSRTGGSYEQYF.

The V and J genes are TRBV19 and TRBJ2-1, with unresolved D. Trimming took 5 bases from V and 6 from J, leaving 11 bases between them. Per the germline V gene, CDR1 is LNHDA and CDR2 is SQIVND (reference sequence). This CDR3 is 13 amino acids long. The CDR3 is CASSLLKPNEQFF. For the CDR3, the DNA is TGTGCCAGTAGTCTCCTAAAGCCCAATGAGCAGTTCTTC.

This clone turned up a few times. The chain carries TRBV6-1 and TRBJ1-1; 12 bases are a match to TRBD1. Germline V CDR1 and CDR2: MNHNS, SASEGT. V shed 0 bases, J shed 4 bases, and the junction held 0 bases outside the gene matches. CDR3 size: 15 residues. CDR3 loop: CASSEAGQGATEAFF. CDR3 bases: TGTGCCAGCAGTGAAGCGGGACAGGGGGCCACTGAAGCTTTCTTT.

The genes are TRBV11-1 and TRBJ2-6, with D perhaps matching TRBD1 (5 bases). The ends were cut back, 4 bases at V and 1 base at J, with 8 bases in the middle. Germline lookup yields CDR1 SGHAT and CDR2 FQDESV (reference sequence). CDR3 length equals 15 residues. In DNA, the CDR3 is TGTGCCAGCAGCTCCTACAGGTCTGGGGCCAACGTCCTGACTTTC. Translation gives CASSSYRSGANVLTF.

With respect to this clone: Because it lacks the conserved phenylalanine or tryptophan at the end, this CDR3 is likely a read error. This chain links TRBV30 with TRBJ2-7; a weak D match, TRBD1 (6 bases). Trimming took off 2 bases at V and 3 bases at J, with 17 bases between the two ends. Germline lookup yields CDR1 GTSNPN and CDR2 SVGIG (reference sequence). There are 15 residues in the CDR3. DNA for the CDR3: TGTGCCTGGAGTATCGGACAAGGGGGTATCTACGAGCAGTACCTC. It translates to CAWSIGQGGIYEQYL.

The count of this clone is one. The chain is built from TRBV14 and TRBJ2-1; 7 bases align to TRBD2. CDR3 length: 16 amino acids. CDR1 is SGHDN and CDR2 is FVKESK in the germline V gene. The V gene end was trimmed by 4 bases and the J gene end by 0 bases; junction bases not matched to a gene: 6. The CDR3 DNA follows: TGTGCCAGCAGCCTGAGACTAGCAGACTCCTACAATGAGCAGTTCTTC. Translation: CASSLRLADSYNEQFF.

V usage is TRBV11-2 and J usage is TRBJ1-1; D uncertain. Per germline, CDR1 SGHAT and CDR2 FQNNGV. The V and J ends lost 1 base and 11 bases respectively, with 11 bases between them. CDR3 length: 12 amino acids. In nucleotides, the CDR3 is TGTGCCAGCAGCTTAGTCGAGGGCGTCGCTTTCTTT. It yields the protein CASSLVEGVAFF.

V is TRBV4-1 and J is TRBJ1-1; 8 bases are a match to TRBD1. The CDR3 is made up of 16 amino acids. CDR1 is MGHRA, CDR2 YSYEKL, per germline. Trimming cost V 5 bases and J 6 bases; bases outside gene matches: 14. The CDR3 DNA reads TGCGCCAGCAGCACTCTTGCAGGGGGCCTGGGGGCTGAAGCTTTCTTT. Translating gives CASSTLAGGLGAEAFF.

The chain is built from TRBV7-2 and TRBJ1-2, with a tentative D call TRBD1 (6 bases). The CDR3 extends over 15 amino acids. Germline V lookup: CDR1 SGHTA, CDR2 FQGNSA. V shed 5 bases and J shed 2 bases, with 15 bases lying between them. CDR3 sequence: CASSQDSLLNYGYTF. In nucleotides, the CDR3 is TGTGCCAGCAGCCAGGACAGCCTACTGAACTATGGCTACACCTTC.